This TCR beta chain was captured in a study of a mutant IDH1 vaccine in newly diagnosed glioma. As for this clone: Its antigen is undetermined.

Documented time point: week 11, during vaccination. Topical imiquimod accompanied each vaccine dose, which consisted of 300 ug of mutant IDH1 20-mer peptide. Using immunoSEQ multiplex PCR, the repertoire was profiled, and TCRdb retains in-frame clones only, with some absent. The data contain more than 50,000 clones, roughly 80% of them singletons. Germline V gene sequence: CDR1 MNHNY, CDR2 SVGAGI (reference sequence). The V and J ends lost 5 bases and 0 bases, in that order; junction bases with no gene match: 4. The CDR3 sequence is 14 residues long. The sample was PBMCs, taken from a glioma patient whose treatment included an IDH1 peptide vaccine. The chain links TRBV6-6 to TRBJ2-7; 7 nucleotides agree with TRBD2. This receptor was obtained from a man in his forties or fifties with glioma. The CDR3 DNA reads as TGTGCCAGCAGTCCGGGAGGCAGCTCCTACGAGCAGTACTTC. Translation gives CASSPGGSSYEQYF.